This TCR beta chain was documented in a study of T cell responses to AZD1222 COVID-19 vaccine. Study results and caveats: Unmutated variant regions reportedly attract nearly half of all spike-specific TCRs. Rises in breadth and depth of Spike-specific TCRs came after two AZD1222 doses. Among vaccine-associated CD4 TCRs, coverage spanned spike, with dominance at 160-218 and 743-854.

Generated by immunoSEQ multiplex PCR, the TCRdb table keeps only in-frame clones and is missing some. This repertoire shows tens of thousands of clones, 65% to 85% found once; its top ten account for about 20%. After removal of 4 bases from V and 7 bases from J, the junction contained 4 bases not matched to a gene. The CDR3 covers 13 residues. With respect to this clone: No antigen is known for it.

The sample in question was peripheral blood, obtained on day 0 of AZD1222 vaccination. The chain has TRBV12-3 or TRBV12-4 and TRBJ1-5; 7 bases fit TRBD1. This sequence was found in an adult in good health. The CDR3 here is CASSSTGVQPQHF. CDR3 sequence (DNA): TGTGCCAGCAGTTCCACAGGGGTCCAGCCCCAGCATTTT.